This T cell receptor (beta chain) is from a study of cytomegalovirus exposure and HLA in healthy donors. Primers included in the PCR were 60 Vbeta and 13 Jbeta primers. The table came from immunoSEQ multiplex PCR; TCRdb's copy has only in-frame clones and leaves some out. The data contain some 150,000 clones, over 60% of them singletons. V lost 1 base and J 3 bases, leaving 14 bases between the germline ends. CDR1 is MGHRA, CDR2 YSYEKL, per germline. The CDR3 is 16 residues long. The source material was PBMCs. This chain links TRBV4-1 with TRBJ2-3; D is perhaps TRBD2 (6 bases). The receptor was isolated from a man aged 35 to 55 in good health and CMV-seropositive. Written as DNA, the CDR3 is TGCGCCAGCAGCCAAGCGGGCCGGGAGACAACAGATACGCAGTATTTT. It yields the protein CASSQAGRETTDTQYF.